Presented here are 10 T cell receptor beta chains from one specimen sequenced in a study of CXCR3-negative and CXCR3-positive naive CD8 T cells. In preparing the TRB cDNA libraries, 5' RACE with UMI labels was used. TCRdb reprocessed the 5' RACE reads, with one entry per CDR3 protein and no DNA. The sample table includes 50,000 to 65,000 distinct CDR3 sequences. The sequenced sample was naive CXCR3- CD8+ T cells from blood. Specified subset: CD45RO-CCR7+CD27+CD95- naive CD8+ T cells lacking CXCR3 (TNR3-). All receptors come from a human donor in good health. Some clones in this sample may be carry-over from other donors' samples.

The J gene is TRBJ1-1, the V gene TRBV29-1. CDR1 and CDR2 (germline): SQVTM, ANQGSEA. The CDR3 runs to 12 residues. Here the CDR3 reads CSVVAHDEEAFF.

The chain links TRBV6-5 to TRBJ2-7; TCRdb outputs TRBD1, but without DNA this stays unchecked. The CDR3 contains 14 residues. Germline V gives CDR1 MNHEY, CDR2 SVGAGI. The CDR3 loop reads CASSPPYRAYEQYF.

The chain joins TRBV29-1 to TRBJ2-7; TCRdb picks TRBD1, but there is no DNA to check that call. The germline CDR1 and CDR2 sequences are SQVTM and ANQGSEA. The CDR3 extends over 14 amino acids. CDR3 amino acids: CSVSPMGGEYEQYF.

The V call is TRBV2, the J call TRBJ2-3; TCRdb's D call of TRBD2 is untestable without DNA. Germline values: CDR1 SNHLY, CDR2 FYNNEI. The CDR3 loop spans 13 amino acids. CDR3 region: CASGRASADTQYF.

The chain employs TRBV5-1 and TRBJ2-1; TCRdb returns TRBD2, unconfirmable since there is no DNA. This CDR3 has 14 residues. CDR1 is SGHRS and CDR2 is YFSETQ in the germline V gene. CDR3 in amino acids: CASSGSGAYNEQFF.

Measured by frequency, this clonotype is medium-sized. The gene calls are TRBV6-2 or TRBV6-3 and TRBJ2-1; TCRdb's D call of TRBD2 is untestable without DNA. CDR3 length equals 14 residues. Germline assignment: CDR1 MNHEY and CDR2 SVGEGT. This CDR3 is CASSHVTSGDEQFF.

This CDR3 reads CASSQAGTGLPGELFF. The chain uses TRBV4-2 and TRBJ2-2; TCRdb's D gene call, TRBD1, goes unchecked for lack of DNA. The CDR3 loop spans 16 amino acids. Germline CDR1 is LGHNA and CDR2 is YNFKEQ.

V and J are TRBV28 and TRBJ2-1; the TRBD2 assignment by TCRdb is unverifiable without DNA. Germline V gives CDR1 MDHEN, CDR2 SYDVKM. CDR3 size: 15 residues. CDR3 region: CASTLGERGYNEQFF.

The chain recombines TRBV7-7 with TRBJ2-3. The V gene's germline CDR1 is SSHAT and CDR2 FNYEAQ (reference sequence). This CDR3 is built from 13 residues. CDR3 in amino acids: CASSLAAPDTQYF. The full variable domain, rest sourced from reference TRBV7-7 and TRBJ2-3, is GAGVSQSPRYKVTKRGQDVTLRCDPISSHATLYWYQQALGQGPEFLTYFNYEAQPDKSGLPSDRFSAERPEGSISTLTIQRTEQRDSAMYRCASSLAAPDTQYFGPGTRLTVL.

The chain links TRBV29-1 to TRBJ2-7; the TCRdb call, TRBD1, lacks DNA for checking. The CDR3 runs 12 residues. Germline CDR1 is SQVTM and CDR2 is ANQGSEA. The CDR3 reads CSVEGRSYEQYF.